This T cell receptor (beta chain) is drawn from a study of identical twins. TCRdb used MiXCR to reprocess the 5' RACE reads, holding one entry per CDR3 protein. The top ten hold less than 15% of the sample, which has roughly 770,000 distinct CDR3 sequences, 15% to 20% seen once. In germline, CDR1 is SEHNR, CDR2 FQNEAQ (reference sequence). The CDR3 extends over 14 amino acids. V was pared by 5 bases and J by 2 bases, with 12 bases between. With no exceptions, donors were healthy Caucasians. These data also formed part of another study, on T cells expressing NK-cell markers. From that report: With respect to HCMV, most of the eight sequenced donors were seropositive, and one was seronegative. Expanded clones of NKG2C+ T cells had an unclear HCMV specificity.

This chain links TRBV7-9 with TRBJ1-2, with D possibly TRBD1 on 6 matching bases. Sequenced sample: PBMCs. The clonotype comes from a woman under 30 in good health. CDR3 region: CASSSRTANYGYTF. CDR3 DNA: TGTGCCAGCAGCAGCCGGACAGCAAACTATGGCTACACCTTC.